The 8 T cell receptor beta chains in this list originate from one sample, sequenced in a study of tissue T cells after allogeneic stem cell transplantation. Clones were sequenced by immunoSEQ multiplex PCR, and TCRdb holds only the in-frame ones, with some missing. The table shows fewer than 1,000 clones, with 40% to 50% occurring only once. This research-autopsy study prospectively enrolled adult allogeneic hematopoietic cell transplant recipients with steroid-refractory graft-versus-host disease. Here the sequenced sample was kidney tissue, taken at autopsy. The receptor source for this set is a female patient aged 40 to 69 with steroid-refractory graft-versus-host disease after an allogeneic stem cell transplant. Certain T cells may be donor cells from the graft.

This sequence joins TRBV7-2 and TRBJ2-3, with D perhaps assigned TRBD1 or TRBD2 (5 bases each). Germline CDR1 and CDR2: SGHTA and FQGNSA. V was shortened by 0 bases and J by 0 bases, with 7 bases between the two germline ends. This CDR3 has 15 amino acids. The CDR3 reads CASSLAGTSTDTQYF. The DNA for the CDR3 is TGTGCCAGCAGCTTAGCGGGGACCAGCACAGATACGCAGTATTTT. Full variable domain (remainder filled in from reference TRBV7-2 and TRBJ2-3): GAGVSQSPSNKVTEKGKDVELRCDPISGHTALYWYRQSLGQGLEFLIYFQGNSAPDKSGLPSDRFSAERTGGSVSTLTIQRTQQEDSAVYLCASSLAGTSTDTQYFGPGTRLTVL.

This clone is judged large. The V call is TRBV10-3, the J call TRBJ2-7; 8 nucleotides match TRBD1. Trimming at V came to 6 bases and at J to 3 bases, leaving 13 bases not matched to a gene. CDR3 length equals 16 residues. Germline loops: CDR1 ENHRY, CDR2 SYGVKD. DNA of the CDR3: TGTGCCATCAGATCCGGGACAGGACGAATAAACTACGAGCAGTACTTC. Protein: CAIRSGTGRINYEQYF.

DNA for the CDR3: TGCGCCAGCAGCCCGGGACAGGAGACAGGCTACTCACCCCTCCACTTT. It translates to CASSPGQETGYSPLHF. This sequence joins TRBV5-1 and TRBJ1-6, with 8 nucleotides matching TRBD1. Germline CDR1 SGHRS, CDR2 YFSETQ. The CDR3 consists of 16 residues. Trimming took 4 bases from V and 10 from J; bases not matched to a gene: 13.

The chain links TRBV10-3 to TRBJ1-2; D might be TRBD1 (5 bases). The V end was cut by 6 bases, the J end by 5 bases, with 10 bases between. This CDR3 spans 12 amino acids. From germline, CDR1 is ENHRY and CDR2 SYGVKD. CDR3 DNA sequence: TGTGCCATCAGCGCAGGGTCGTATGGCTACACCTTC. Its protein product is CAISAGSYGYTF.

This chain connects TRBV6-6 to TRBJ1-1, with unresolved D. Trimming took off 6 bases at V and 2 bases at J, with 7 bases between the two ends. The V gene's germline CDR1 is MNHNY and CDR2 SVGAGI (reference sequence). This CDR3 has 12 amino acids. The DNA for the CDR3 is TGTGCCAGCAGGACTGCTAACACTGAAGCTTTCTTT. It yields the protein CASRTANTEAFF.

This sequence joins TRBV6-2 or TRBV6-3 and TRBJ1-1; no reliable D call. Trimming took off 6 bases at V and 0 bases at J, with 8 bases between the two ends. The CDR3 is 13 residues long. Germline V gene sequence: CDR1 MNHEY, CDR2 SVGEGT. CDR3 sequence reads: CASSGDMNTEAFF. CDR3 in DNA: TGTGCCAGCAGCGGAGATATGAACACTGAAGCTTTCTTT.

J is TRBJ2-1 and V is TRBV9, with D hard to call. V was shortened by 3 bases and J by 6 bases, with 7 bases between the two germline ends. Per the germline V gene, CDR1 is SGDLS and CDR2 is YYNGEE. The CDR3 is 12 residues long. CDR3 DNA sequence: TGTGCCAGCAGCGCACTTGTCAATGAGCAGTTCTTC. Residues: CASSALVNEQFF.

V and J are TRBV6-2 or TRBV6-3 and TRBJ1-5; D ambiguous. V lost 5 bases and J lost 2, with 16 bases in between. The CDR3 extends over 16 amino acids. CDR1 is MNHEY and CDR2 is SVGEGT in the germline V gene. This CDR3 is CASSHRRMAGNQPQHF. CDR3 nucleotide sequence: TGTGCCAGCAGTCACCGGAGAATGGCGGGCAATCAGCCCCAGCATTTT.